This T cell receptor beta chain was recovered during a study of blood T cell repertoires in COVID-19. As processed by the authors: Reference gene primer amplification gave estimated nucleated cell counts. Data came from immunoSEQ multiplex PCR; TCRdb stores just in-frame clones and leaves some out. Clonal size and the V and J genes are those of that table, whereas D and trimming came from the DNA. The sample yields 300,000 or so clones, roughly 90% seen once. Exposed study participants had met a COVID-19 case within 2 weeks before entry. Germline CDR1 reads SGDLS; CDR2 reads YYNGEE. Trimming removed 0 bases from V and 5 bases from J; junction bases left unmatched: 9. The CDR3 consists of 16 residues.

V and J are TRBV9 and TRBJ2-5; 8 nucleotides match TRBD1. Sequenced input: PBMCs or T cells enriched from blood (not recorded which). The receptor was isolated from a woman between 45 and 65 years old who had been exposed to COVID-19. CDR3 region: CASSVADRVARETQYF. The CDR3 DNA is TGTGCCAGCAGCGTAGCGGACAGGGTGGCAAGGGAGACCCAGTACTTC.